The 10 T cell receptor beta chains in this list originate from one sample, sequenced in a study of CD8+CD57+ T cells in acquired aplastic anemia (dated by TCRdb to between 2018 and 2020). Expansion of CD8+CD57+ cells had been shown by flow cytometry in the patients chosen for sequencing. The sequencer was an Illumina HiSeq 2000. Profiling of TCR beta VDJ combinations and CDR3 sequences used genomic DNA as the template. The public reads were quality trimmed at Q25 with fastp and then assembled into clones with MiXCR by TCRdb, keeping productive beta chains. Each record represents a unique CDR3 protein, reported with the most common genes and DNA among its rows. The sample includes a few hundred thousand distinct CDR3 sequences, with around 33% observed a single time. The ten largest clones take up less than 1% of the sample. The sample comprised sorted CD4+, CD8+, or CD8+CD57+ T cells (not recorded which) from PBMCs. These receptors all stem from a human donor with aplastic anemia.

This clonotype was observed a handful of times. The chain links TRBV11-1 to TRBJ2-3; TRBD2 matches at 14 bases. V trimming: 5 bases; J trimming: 4 bases; junction bases outside the gene matches: 5. The CDR3 is made up of 16 amino acids. Germline CDR1 SGHAT, CDR2 FQDESV (reference sequence). CDR3 region: CASSPGLAGGPDTQYF. The CDR3, as DNA: TGTGCCAGCAGCCCAGGACTAGCGGGAGGACCAGATACGCAGTATTTT.

This clonotype was detected only a few times. The V gene is TRBV4-3, the J gene TRBJ2-2; D is unresolved. V lost 0 bases and J 11 bases, leaving 13 bases between the germline ends. Germline V gives CDR1 LGHNA, CDR2 YSLEER. The CDR3 loop spans 14 amino acids. The CDR3 region is CASSQDIFPLELFF. The CDR3 region has the DNA TGCGCCAGCAGCCAAGACATTTTTCCTCTTGAGCTGTTTTTT.

This clonotype was counted ten times or more. CDR3 region: CASSEGQGDEQYF. CDR3 in DNA: TGTGCCAGCAGTGAGGGACAGGGGGACGAGCAGTACTTC. The rearrangement joins TRBV2 to TRBJ2-7; 11 bases map to TRBD1. CDR3 size: 13 residues. Germline CDR1 SNHLY, CDR2 FYNNEI. The trim removed 3 bases at V and 5 bases at J, leaving 0 bases unmatched. The full variable domain, rest sourced from reference TRBV2 and TRBJ2-7, is EPEVTQTPSHQVTQMGQEVILRCVPISNHLYFYWYRQILGQKVEFLVSFYNNEISEKSEIFDDQFSVERPDGSNFTLKIRSTKLEDSAMYFCASSEGQGDEQYFGPGTRLTVT.

In this sample, this clonotype turned up a few times. The CDR3 here is CSAPRQMNTEAFF. In DNA, the CDR3 is TGCAGTGCTCCCCGACAGATGAACACTGAAGCTTTCTTT. The V gene is TRBV20-1, the J gene TRBJ1-1; D possibly corresponds to TRBD1 (5 bases). The germline V and J ends were trimmed by 5 bases and 0 bases, with 10 bases remaining between them. CDR1 and CDR2 (germline): DFQATT, SNEGSKA (reference sequence). The CDR3 extends over 13 amino acids.

The rearrangement joins TRBV12-3 or TRBV12-4 to TRBJ1-2, with D perhaps TRBD1 (6 bases). The CDR3 runs to 16 residues. V lost 7 bases, J lost 0 bases, and 18 bases lay in between. The CDR3 DNA follows: TGTGCCAGCAACCGGGGGGCGCCGGGGGCTAACTATGGCTACACCTTC. Protein sequence: CASNRGAPGANYGYTF.

This clonotype has only a few counts. The chain uses TRBV6-1 and TRBJ2-7; 8 positions match TRBD2. V lost 6 bases and J lost 6; bases outside the gene matches: 16. The CDR3 runs to 16 residues. Per the germline V gene, CDR1 is MNHNS and CDR2 is SASEGT. The CDR3 DNA reads as TGTGCCAGCAGGGATGGTACGACTAGCGTACTGGGCGAGCAGTACTTC. Amino acid sequence: CASRDGTTSVLGEQYF.

The chain uses TRBV2 and TRBJ1-2; 9 nucleotides align to TRBD1. The germline gives CDR1 SNHLY, CDR2 FYNNEI. V gave up 1 base and J gave up 4 bases; unmatched junction bases: 7. CDR3 length: 16 amino acids. The chain's CDR3 is CASSEGGTGFVYGYTF. Written as DNA, the CDR3 is TGTGCCAGCAGTGAAGGGGGGACAGGGTTCGTCTATGGCTACACCTTC.

This clonotype appeared many times. The chain has TRBV20-1 and TRBJ2-7; D ambiguous. The CDR3 spans 13 residues. Trimming cost V 2 bases and J 4 bases, with 12 bases left between them. The germline CDR1 and CDR2 sequences are DFQATT and SNEGSKA (reference sequence). This CDR3 is CSARRTYEYEQYF. CDR3 sequence (DNA): TGCAGTGCTAGAAGGACCTATGAATACGAGCAGTACTTC.

This clonotype came up a few times. CDR3 protein: CASSISWGGPLSYEQYF. CDR3 DNA sequence: TGTGCCAGTAGTATCTCGTGGGGGGGGCCTTTGTCCTACGAGCAGTACTTC. V and J are TRBV19 and TRBJ2-7, with D possibly TRBD2 on 7 matching bases. The CDR3 sequence is 17 residues long. Trimming took 3 bases from V and 1 from J, leaving 19 bases between them. In germline, CDR1 is LNHDA, CDR2 SQIVND (reference sequence).

Only a few counts were recorded for this clonotype. The chain has TRBV20-1 and TRBJ2-7, with D possibly TRBD1 on 5 matching bases. The CDR3 is 12 amino acids. V lost 6 bases and J lost 3, with 12 bases in between. Per germline, CDR1 DFQATT and CDR2 SNEGSKA (reference sequence). CDR3 in amino acids: CSAPDSHYEQYF. In DNA, the CDR3 is TGCAGTGCGCCCGACAGCCACTACGAGCAGTACTTC.